This record concerns one T cell receptor (beta chain) sequence. The antigen is unknown. TCRdb analysed the 5' RACE reads with MiXCR anew, one entry per CDR3 protein. The sample carries 450,000 to 550,000 distinct CDR3 sequences, less than 25% recorded once. These data are taken from a study of T cells after yellow fever vaccination. Overall study results and limits: Any FACS-sorted repertoire could hold abundant clonotypes that contaminate it from the bulk population. Relatively few clonotypes were ones that appeared in both CD4 and CD8 compartments.

The CDR3 covers 14 residues. Trimming removed 1 base at V and 6 bases at J, with 12 bases between. Per the germline V gene, CDR1 is SGHNT and CDR2 is YYREEE (reference sequence). This rearrangement joins TRBV5-4 to TRBJ2-3; D gene ambiguous. This TCR came from a man between 18 and 35 years old who received the YFV17D yellow fever vaccine. Sample: PBMCs, taken approximately 22 days after the first yellow fever vaccination. The CDR3 loop reads CASSLTSSLDTQYF. Written as DNA, the CDR3 is TGTGCCAGCAGCTTGACGTCTTCCTTGGATACGCAGTATTTT.